A selection of T cell receptor beta chains follows, all from one sample in a study of blood T cells in healthy people across ages. MiXCR was run by TCRdb on the 5' RACE reads, yielding one entry per CDR3 protein. In the table there are roughly 1,100,000 distinct CDR3 sequences, under 30% of which are singletons. These data were likewise used in another study, on T cells of mothers and their children.

The sample comprised blood. These TCRs come from a girl aged 2 to 10 in good health. Both conserved end residues are part of each CDR3. The size field is filled for only some rows; it gives once, few, many or a size class.

>TRBV28|TRBJ2-1|few
CASTLLEGYNEQFF
>TRBV5-1|TRBJ1-1|.
CASSTGQGSTEAFF
>TRBV7-8|TRBJ2-2|.
CASSLVHRVATGELFF
>TRBV29-1|TRBJ2-5|.
CSVKGQTEETQYF
>TRBV29-1|TRBJ2-7|once
CSVEVLGLGEGEQYF
>TRBV29-1|TRBJ1-1|.
CSGDSDRMNTEAFF
>TRBV12-3/TRBV12-4|TRBJ2-1|few
CASILTGLPEQFF
>TRBV7-8|.|few
CASSLEAGVTHEQFF
>TRBV21-1|TRBJ2-3|.
CASSCSPGTIIFRDTQYF
>TRBV5-1|TRBJ1-1|few
CASSPNTGTPLAFF
>TRBV12-3/TRBV12-4|TRBJ2-5|.
CASGRDRREETQYF
>TRBV20-1|TRBJ1-2|.
CSARQRGEGYTF
>TRBV24-1|TRBJ2-2|.
CATAYRGVGELFF
>TRBV4-2|TRBJ2-3|.
CASSQEKALNTQYF